The following is a TCR beta chain sequence with its context. Its specificity is unknown. Germline V gives CDR1 MNHNS, CDR2 SASEGT. Trimming removed 4 bases at V and 7 bases at J, with 11 bases between. The CDR3 extends over 13 amino acids. This sample is part of a study of early T cells in non-severe SARS-CoV-2 infection. Study-wide findings and caveats: The study's VDJdb matching favored anti-spike CD8 responses and missed private and CD4 specificities.

Separate cDNA molecules each had unique molecular identifiers attached to them. A single record per CDR3 protein comes from TCRdb applying MiXCR to the 5' RACE reads. The profile shows 20,000 to 25,000 distinct CDR3 sequences, about 4.5% of them singletons. The sample comprised whole blood. The genes are TRBV6-1 and TRBJ1-5; D not resolved. This TCR was sampled from an adult who was a healthcare worker with PCR-confirmed SARS-CoV-2 infection or an uninfected control (not recorded which). CDR3 in DNA: TGTGCCAGCAGTGTGTCACCCGGGCAGCCCCAGCATTTT. Its protein is CASSVSPGQPQHF.